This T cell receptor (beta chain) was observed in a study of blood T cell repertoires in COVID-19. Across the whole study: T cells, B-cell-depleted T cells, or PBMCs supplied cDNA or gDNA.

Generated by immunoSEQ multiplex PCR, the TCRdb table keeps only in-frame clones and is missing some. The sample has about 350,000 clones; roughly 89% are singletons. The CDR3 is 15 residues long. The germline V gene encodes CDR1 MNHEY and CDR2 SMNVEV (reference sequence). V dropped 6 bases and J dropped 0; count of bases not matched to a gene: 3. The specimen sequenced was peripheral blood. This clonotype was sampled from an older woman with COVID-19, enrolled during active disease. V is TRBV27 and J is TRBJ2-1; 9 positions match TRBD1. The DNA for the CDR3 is TGTGCCAGCAGGAGGGGACAGGGCTCCTACAATGAGCAGTTCTTC. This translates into CASRRGQGSYNEQFF.